The source of this T cell receptor beta chain is a study of Graves' ophthalmopathy and Graves' hyperthyroidism. This clonotype came up a few times. The authors amplified TCR beta CDR3 regions, and they did so from RNA transcripts for repertoire sequencing. The workflow started with a first-round RT-PCR run with HTBI primers and then moved on to a second-round multiplex PCR. One entry per CDR3 protein results from TCRdb running MiXCR on the multiplex PCR reads. The sample consists of 500,000 to 700,000 distinct CDR3 sequences, 22% of them appearing once. Hyperthyroidism patients were newly diagnosed, ill under 2 months, and aged 18 to 65 years. V was clipped by 1 base and J by 7 bases, with 11 bases between them. The CDR3 sequence is 14 residues long. The germline CDR1 and CDR2 sequences are LGHDT and YNNKEL (reference sequence).

The TCR was taken from a young woman with stable Graves' hyperthyroidism. Some clones in this sample may be carry-over from other donors' samples. Sequenced sample: peripheral blood. The chain has TRBV3-1 and TRBJ1-5; no reliable D call. The CDR3 DNA follows: TGTGCCAGCAGCCAAGTGGGTGGAGGGCAGCCCCAGCATTTT. Its translation: CASSQVGGGQPQHF.